These 23 T cell receptor beta chains were sequenced from one sample in a study of blood T cell repertoires in COVID-19. Only in-frame clones appear in the TCRdb table, and some are missing; sequencing was by immunoSEQ multiplex PCR. Counted here are some 300,000 clones, about 91% occurring once; the ten biggest clones make up 6.9%. The sequenced sample consisted of peripheral blood. These receptors all stem from a woman in her twenties or thirties who had recovered from COVID-19.

The chain is built from TRBV10-3 and TRBJ1-2, with 9 bases lining up with TRBD1. The CDR3 consists of 15 residues. The V gene end was trimmed by 4 bases and the J gene end by 4 bases; junction bases not matched to a gene: 7. Germline values: CDR1 ENHRY, CDR2 SYGVKD. CDR3 in DNA: TGTGCCATCAGTGGAGGGGACAGGGACTCCTATGGCTACACCTTC. It encodes CAISGGDRDSYGYTF.

V and J are TRBV15 and TRBJ1-3; tentatively, D is TRBD1 (5 bases). Germline-derived CDR1 and CDR2 are LNHNV and YYDKDF (reference sequence). The CDR3 sequence is 14 residues long. V lost 3 bases to trimming and J lost 4 bases, with 10 bases between them. The CDR3 spells CATSRVTEGNTIYF. CDR3 nucleotide sequence: TGTGCCACCAGCAGGGTGACAGAGGGAAACACCATATATTTT. Drawing the rest from reference TRBV15 and TRBJ1-3, the complete variable domain is DAMVIQNPRYQVTQFGKPVTLSCSQTLNHNVMYWYQQKSSQAPKLLFHYYDKDFNNEADTPDNFQSRRPNTSFCFLDIRSPGLGDTAMYLCATSRVTEGNTIYFGEGSWLTVV.

This sequence joins TRBV27 and TRBJ1-5, with TRBD1 identical over 7 bases. The CDR3 covers 17 residues. CDR1 is MNHEY and CDR2 is SMNVEV in the germline V gene (reference sequence). V trimming: 3 bases; J trimming: 3 bases; junction bases outside the gene matches: 11. The CDR3 sequence: CASSFYLRQGLNQPQHF. In DNA form, the CDR3 reads TGTGCCAGCAGTTTTTATCTACGACAGGGACTCAATCAGCCCCAGCATTTT.

The rearrangement joins TRBV7-3 to TRBJ2-1; D perhaps matches TRBD1 (6 bases). This CDR3 region has 13 residues. The V and J ends lost 5 bases and 15 bases respectively, with 20 bases between them. Germline values: CDR1 SGHTA, CDR2 FQGTGA. The CDR3 nucleotides read TGTGCCAGCAGCCCCGGACAGCAGGAAGCCCTGTTCTTC. It is translated as CASSPGQQEALFF. The full variable domain, in which reference TRBV7-3 and TRBJ2-1 provide the parts outside the CDR3, is GAGVSQTPSNKVTEKGKYVELRCDPISGHTALYWYRQSLGQGPEFLIYFQGTGAADDSGLPNDRFFAVRPEGSVSTLKIQRTERGDSAVYLCASSPGQQEALFFGPGTRLTVL.

The V gene is TRBV5-4, the J gene TRBJ2-7, with D maybe TRBD2 (6 bases). V gave up 4 bases and J gave up 6 bases, with 14 bases separating them. This CDR3 comprises 13 residues. Germline V lookup: CDR1 SGHNT, CDR2 YYREEE (reference sequence). The chain's CDR3 is CASSLSGVPEQYF. The CDR3 DNA reads TGTGCCAGCAGCCTTTCGGGGGTTCCCGAGCAGTACTTC.

The gene calls are TRBV18 and TRBJ2-2; D remains ambiguous. Germline lookup yields CDR1 KGHSH and CDR2 LQKENI. Trimming pared 2 bases from V and 2 bases from J, leaving 6 bases between. The CDR3 runs 14 residues. The CDR3 sequence is CASSPYGNTGELFF. The CDR3 bases are TGTGCCAGCTCACCATACGGTAACACCGGGGAGCTGTTTTTT.

CDR3 in DNA: TGTGCCAGCATCGACTCCTCTGGGGCCAACGTCCTGACTTTC. Protein: CASIDSSGANVLTF. V and J are TRBV28 and TRBJ2-6; no firm D call. The CDR3 loop spans 14 amino acids. Germline-derived CDR1 and CDR2 are MDHEN and SYDVKM. V was clipped by 7 bases and J by 0 bases, with 7 bases between them.

The chain combines TRBV29-1 with TRBJ1-2; 7 nucleotides align to TRBD1. The V and J ends lost 0 bases and 7 bases, in that order; junction bases with no gene match: 5. CDR1 and CDR2 from the germline V gene are SQVTM and ANQGSEA. The CDR3 spans 13 residues. CDR3 coding DNA: TGCAGCGTTGAAGATCCAGGGACAGTTGGCTACACCTTC. It yields the protein CSVEDPGTVGYTF.

The chain carries TRBV6-5 and TRBJ2-7; D possibly corresponds to TRBD2 (5 bases). The CDR3 runs to 13 residues. Germline V gene data show CDR1 as MNHEY and CDR2 as SVGAGI. Trimming removed 3 bases at V and 7 bases at J, with 13 bases between. The CDR3 here is CASSYISSGEQYF. The CDR3 DNA reads as TGTGCCAGCAGTTATATCTCCTCGGGGGAGCAGTACTTC.

This chain connects TRBV11-2 to TRBJ1-2; D is uncertain. The CDR3 loop spans 12 amino acids. Per germline, CDR1 SGHAT and CDR2 FQNNGV. Trimming left V 2 bases short and J 2 bases short, with 3 bases between. The DNA of the CDR3 is TGTGCCAGCAGCTTATCGAACTATGGCTACACCTTC. Translating it yields CASSLSNYGYTF.

This chain links TRBV6-5 with TRBJ2-3, with a weak D call TRBD1 (5 bases). Germline CDR1 MNHEY, CDR2 SVGAGI. The CDR3 runs to 15 residues. V lost 6 bases, J lost 6 bases, and 19 bases lay in between. This CDR3 reads CASRRLDQGRDTQYF. In DNA form, the CDR3 reads TGTGCCAGCAGAAGACTGGACCAGGGTCGGGATACGCAGTATTTT.

This clone was recorded only once. The chain couples TRBV2 to TRBJ2-2; 7 nucleotides match TRBD1. The CDR3 has 17 amino acids. The junction had 5 bases not matched to a gene; V was cut back by 1 base and J by 0 bases. Looked up from germline, CDR1 is SNHLY and CDR2 is FYNNEI. CDR3 bases: TGTGCCAGCAGTGAAGGGCCGACAGGGACGAACACCGGGGAGCTGTTTTTT. The encoded protein is CASSEGPTGTNTGELFF.

The chain has TRBV11-2 and TRBJ2-3; 10 bases align to TRBD2. This CDR3 contains 15 residues. CDR1 and CDR2 from the germline V gene are SGHAT and FQNNGV. Trimming at V came to 3 bases and at J to 2 bases, leaving 2 bases not matched to a gene. CDR3 coding DNA: TGTGCCAGCAGCTTTAGCGGGGGGAACACAGATACGCAGTATTTT. This sequence encodes CASSFSGGNTDTQYF. The variable domain in full, completed from reference TRBV11-2 and TRBJ2-3, reads EAGVAQSPRYKIIEKRQSVAFWCNPISGHATLYWYQQILGQGPKLLIQFQNNGVVDDSQLPKDRFSAERLKGVDSTLKIQPAKLEDSAVYLCASSFSGGNTDTQYFGPGTRLTVL.

The rearrangement uses TRBV30 and TRBJ1-4, with 9 bases lining up with TRBD1. This CDR3 has 15 amino acids. CDR1 is GTSNPN, CDR2 SVGIG, per germline (reference sequence). V lost 4 bases and J lost 7; bases outside the gene matches: 10. The DNA for the CDR3 is TGTGCCTGGAATCCGGGACAGGGAATTGGTGAAAAACTGTTTTTT. Its translation is CAWNPGQGIGEKLFF. The full variable domain, rest sourced from reference TRBV30 and TRBJ1-4, is SQTIHQWPATLVQPVGSPLSLECTVEGTSNPNLYWYRQAAGRGLQLLFYSVGIGQISSEVPQNLSASRPQDRQFILSSKKLLLSDSGFYLCAWNPGQGIGEKLFFGSGTQLSVL.

The chain links TRBV9 to TRBJ2-2, with TRBD1 identical over 8 bases. The CDR3 is made up of 15 amino acids. Trimming took 4 bases from V and 6 from J; bases not matched to a gene: 8. CDR1 is SGDLS and CDR2 is YYNGEE in the germline V gene. The CDR3 protein is CASSTTTGEAGELFF. As DNA, the CDR3 is TGTGCCAGCAGCACCACGACAGGGGAGGCCGGGGAGCTGTTTTTT.

This chain uses TRBV7-6 with TRBJ1-4; 11 bases agree with TRBD1. The V gene end was trimmed by 5 bases and the J gene end by 6 bases; junction bases not matched to a gene: 8. The CDR3 covers 16 residues. The germline CDR1 and CDR2 sequences are SGHVS and FNYEAQ. The CDR3 DNA reads as TGTGCCAGCAGCCGAAGGACAGGGGGCACGGATGAAAAACTGTTTTTT. Amino acids: CASSRRTGGTDEKLFF.

This chain links TRBV5-1 with TRBJ1-4, with 8 bases identical to TRBD1. The trim removed 4 bases at V and 8 bases at J, leaving 10 bases unmatched. The length of the CDR3 is 15 residues. The germline V gene has CDR1 SGHRS and CDR2 YFSETQ. The CDR3 DNA sequence: TGCGCCAGCAGCCCAACAGAGACAGGGGTCGAAAAACTGTTTTTT. It specifies CASSPTETGVEKLFF. Combining the CDR3 with reference TRBV5-1 and TRBJ1-4 gives the whole variable domain KAGVTQTPRYLIKTRGQQVTLSCSPISGHRSVSWYQQTPGQGLQFLFEYFSETQRNKGNFPGRFSGRQFSNSRSEMNVSTLELGDSALYLCASSPTETGVEKLFFGSGTQLSVL.

CDR3 sequence (DNA): TGTGCCAGCAGCAAAGGGGCAGGGACAAGGGGTCCCTCCTACGAGCAGTACTTC. Its translation is CASSKGAGTRGPSYEQYF. This chain links TRBV21-1 with TRBJ2-7; the table's D call, TRBD1, has no DNA check behind it. TRBV21-1 is classified as a pseudogene. The CDR3 sequence is 18 residues long.

The chain couples TRBV25-1 to TRBJ1-1, with D tentatively TRBD1 (5 bases). CDR3 size: 16 residues. CDR1 is MGHDK and CDR2 is SYGVNS in the germline V gene. Trimming left V 7 bases short and J 1 base short, with 19 bases between. The CDR3 nucleotides are TGTGCCAGCACTAGTGTGAGGGGAGGGACGAACACTGAAGCTTTCTTT. Protein product: CASTSVRGGTNTEAFF.

The chain is built from TRBV18 and TRBJ1-4; 7 nucleotides agree with TRBD1. J was trimmed by 4 bases and V by 5 bases; bases with no gene match: 1. This CDR3 has 13 amino acids. CDR1 is KGHSH, CDR2 LQKENI, per germline. The CDR3: CASSGTVNEKLFF. In DNA, the CDR3 is TGTGCCAGCTCAGGGACAGTTAATGAAAAACTGTTTTTT.

The rearrangement joins TRBV6-6 to TRBJ2-7, with 10 bases lining up with TRBD1. The CDR3 runs 15 residues. CDR1 and CDR2 from the germline V gene are MNHNY and SVGAGI (reference sequence). J lost 7 bases, V lost 5 bases, and 11 bases had no gene match. The CDR3 nucleotides are TGTGCCAGCAGTCGACCCGGGACAGGGGTTAAGGAGCAGTACTTC. This encodes CASSRPGTGVKEQYF.

The chain recombines TRBV12-3 or TRBV12-4 with TRBJ1-4, with D possibly TRBD1 on 6 matching bases. There are 13 residues in the CDR3. Trimming cost V 5 bases and J 10 bases, with 14 bases left between them. The DNA of the CDR3 is TGTGCCAGCAGTCTTAACAGGGACGGAAAACTGTTTTTT. Translated, it gives CASSLNRDGKLFF.

V usage is TRBV7-2 and J usage is TRBJ1-6; D gene uncertain. This CDR3 has 15 residues. V gave up 1 base and J gave up 10 bases, with 14 bases separating them. The germline V gene has CDR1 SGHTA and CDR2 FQGNSA. The CDR3 loop reads CASSLGVGPRSPLHF. CDR3 nucleotides: TGTGCCAGCAGCTTAGGGGTAGGCCCCAGGTCACCCCTCCACTTT.